Each of the 18 T cell receptor beta chains below was sequenced from the same sample in a study of spatial heterogeneity in lung cancer. General study findings and limits: Mutation tallies in tumors tracked expanded intratumoral alpha and beta TCR counts.

The time point denotes: sample taken at primary tumor resection. Their antigen targets remain unknown. TCRdb ran MiXCR on the 5' RACE reads and lists one entry per CDR3 protein. The sample lists 9,500 to 12,000 distinct CDR3 sequences, over 10% seen once, with about 12% in the top ten. Sequencing was performed on lung tumor tissue, taken at surgery. These receptors came from a female donor with early-stage non-small cell lung cancer.

The rearrangement links TRBV28 to TRBJ2-2, with D perhaps matching TRBD1 or TRBD2 (5 bases each). The length of the CDR3 is 14 residues. The germline gives CDR1 MDHEN, CDR2 SYDVKM. V lost 7 bases, J lost 7 bases, and 16 bases lay in between. CDR3 DNA: TGTGCCAGCACCTCTTTGGGGGAAGGCGGGGAGCTGTTTTTT. This encodes CASTSLGEGGELFF.

This clonotype ranks as medium-sized (0.01 to 0.1%). J is TRBJ1-5 and V is TRBV27; D ambiguous. Germline CDR1 and CDR2: MNHEY and SMNVEV (reference sequence). The CDR3 spans 11 residues. V shed 6 bases and J shed 4 bases, with 4 bases lying between them. DNA for the CDR3: TGTGCCAGCAGCTCAAATCAGCCCCAGCATTTT. Amino acids: CASSSNQPQHF.

The gene calls are TRBV7-8 and TRBJ1-2; no clear D. Germline V CDR1 and CDR2: SGHVS, FQNEAQ. The CDR3 length is 16 residues. The germline V and J ends were trimmed by 1 base and 1 base, with 13 bases remaining between them. The CDR3 DNA reads as TGTGCCAGCAGCTTAGGGGGAGCCGGCTTTAACTATGGCTACACCTTC. This translates into CASSLGGAGFNYGYTF.

In its sample, this clonotype was seen many times. CDR3 DNA sequence: TGTGCCAGCAGTTGGAGCGGGGGGGTCCAAGAGACCCAGTACTTC. It translates to CASSWSGGVQETQYF. This chain uses TRBV12-3 or TRBV12-4 with TRBJ2-5; the match to TRBD2 covers 10 bases. The CDR3 covers 15 residues. With V trimmed by 4 bases and J by 1 base, 3 bases remained unmatched.

This clonotype was counted ten times or more. The chain carries TRBV3-1 and TRBJ2-6, with D perhaps matching TRBD1 (6 bases). V was cut by 1 base and J by 3 bases, with 13 bases left in between. The CDR3 length is 17 residues. The germline CDR1 and CDR2 sequences are LGHDT and YNNKEL (reference sequence). CDR3 in amino acids: CASSQVRGRVGANVLTF. CDR3 DNA sequence: TGTGCCAGCAGCCAAGTCAGGGGAAGGGTTGGGGCCAACGTCCTGACTTTC. The whole variable domain, filled in from reference TRBV3-1 and TRBJ2-6, reads DTAVSQTPKYLVTQMGNDKSIKCEQNLGHDTMYWYKQDSKKFLKIMFSYNNKELIINETVPNRFSPKSPDKAHLNLHINSLELGDSAVYFCASSQVRGRVGANVLTFGAGSRLTVL.

This clonotype was seen ten or more times. The CDR3 DNA reads TGTGCCATCAGTGGAGGGGGGGTGGAGACCCAGTACTTC. The encoded protein is CAISGGGVETQYF. V and J are TRBV10-3 and TRBJ2-5, with D tentatively TRBD2 (7 bases). Germline CDR1 ENHRY, CDR2 SYGVKD. V was clipped by 4 bases and J by 5 bases, with 11 bases between them. This CDR3 has 13 residues.

This clonotype was picked up many times. The chain recombines TRBV7-8 with TRBJ2-2; D is uncertain. The length of the CDR3 is 13 residues. V was clipped by 1 base and J by 8 bases, with 8 bases between them. Germline V gene lookup returns CDR1 SGHVS and CDR2 FQNEAQ. The CDR3, as DNA: TGTGCCAGCAGCTTAGTCATTACTGGGGAGCTGTTTTTT. Protein: CASSLVITGELFF.

Many counts were recorded for this clonotype. This sequence joins TRBV20-1 and TRBJ1-2; 7 bases fit TRBD1. V dropped 6 bases and J dropped 8; count of bases not matched to a gene: 6. CDR1 and CDR2 from the germline V gene are DFQATT and SNEGSKA (reference sequence). CDR3 length equals 11 residues. Here the CDR3 DNA reads TGCAGTGCGGTCGGACAGGTCGGCTACACCTTC. It translates to CSAVGQVGYTF.

J is TRBJ2-3 and V is TRBV7-3, with D perhaps TRBD1 (6 bases). Looked up from germline, CDR1 is SGHTA and CDR2 is FQGTGA. The CDR3 spans 16 residues. V gave up 5 bases and J gave up 1 base, with 16 bases separating them. CDR3 sequence: CASSTIPGHRTDTQYF. CDR3 nucleotides: TGTGCCAGCAGCACTATACCGGGACACCGCACAGATACGCAGTATTTT.

This clonotype was recorded many times. This chain joins TRBV6-2 or TRBV6-3 and TRBJ1-5, with 7 bases matching TRBD1. The CDR3 is 14 amino acids. Trimming cost V 0 bases and J 7 bases; bases outside gene matches: 3. In germline, CDR1 is MNHEY, CDR2 SVGEGT. CDR3 region: CASSYSAGGQPQHF. DNA for the CDR3: TGTGCCAGCAGTTACTCCGCAGGGGGGCAGCCCCAGCATTTT.

This clonotype appeared many times. The chain uses TRBV12-3 or TRBV12-4 and TRBJ1-5, with D unresolved. CDR3 size: 13 residues. The V end lost 5 bases, the J end lost 5 bases, and 10 bases lay between the germline ends. This CDR3 reads CASSQERDQPQHF. Here the CDR3 DNA reads TGTGCCAGCAGTCAAGAGAGGGATCAGCCCCAGCATTTT.

The chain has TRBV12-3 or TRBV12-4 and TRBJ2-3; 9 bases map to TRBD2. The J segment lost 1 base and the V segment lost 3 bases, leaving 11 bases of the junction unmatched. CDR3 length: 18 amino acids. This chain's CDR3 is CASSFHRVASGGTDTQYF. The CDR3 nucleotides read TGTGCCAGCAGTTTCCACCGCGTCGCTAGCGGGGGCACAGATACGCAGTATTTT.

Relative to its sample, this clonotype is medium-sized. This chain uses TRBV11-3 with TRBJ1-5; D possibly corresponds to TRBD1 (5 bases). CDR1 and CDR2 from the germline V gene are SGHNT and YENEEA. Trimming stripped 0 bases from V and 9 bases from J, with 18 bases between. This CDR3 comprises 16 residues. The CDR3 DNA sequence: TGTGCCAGCAGCTTAGAGACGCAGACCGAGGGACCGCCCCAGCATTTT. This codes for CASSLETQTEGPPQHF.

This clonotype showed up many times. The J gene is TRBJ2-7, the V gene TRBV12-2; the table's D call of TRBD2 was not tested on the DNA. TRBV12-2 is a pseudogene segment. The CDR3 runs 16 residues. This CDR3 is CASRVTDGLALYEQYF. The CDR3 DNA reads as TGTGCAAGTCGAGTAACCGATGGACTAGCACTATACGAGCAGTACTTC.

Many counts were recorded for this clonotype. V and J are TRBV29-1 and TRBJ2-1, with D perhaps matching TRBD1 (5 bases). Germline loops: CDR1 SQVTM, CDR2 ANQGSEA. CDR3 size: 11 residues. With 6 bases removed from V and 14 bases from J, the gap between germline ends came to 17 bases. CDR3 DNA sequence: TGCAGCGTCGAAACCGTAGGGGCTGAGTTCTTC. This translates into CSVETVGAEFF.

In its sample, this clonotype was seen a few times. This chain joins TRBV29-1 and TRBJ1-2; 8 positions match TRBD1. V lost 7 bases to trimming and J lost 4 bases; unmatched junction nucleotides: 8. The germline CDR1 and CDR2 sequences are SQVTM and ANQGSEA. The CDR3 contains 13 residues. The CDR3 reads CSATTGEGYGYTF. CDR3 nucleotides: TGCAGCGCAACGACAGGGGAAGGCTATGGCTACACCTTC.

This clonotype was detected a few times. The chain joins TRBV28 to TRBJ2-7, with D possibly matching TRBD1 (6 bases). Trimming stripped 7 bases from V and 1 base from J, with 11 bases between. The CDR3 extends over 13 amino acids. Germline assignment: CDR1 MDHEN and CDR2 SYDVKM. Here the CDR3 DNA reads TGTGCCAGCATAGGGGGACAATCCTACGAGCAGTACTTC. Protein sequence: CASIGGQSYEQYF.

This clonotype was seen ten or more times. This sequence joins TRBV9 and TRBJ2-1; 12 positions agree with TRBD2. This CDR3 is built from 15 residues. The junction had 8 bases not matched to a gene; V was cut back by 3 bases and J by 10 bases. Germline CDR1 is SGDLS and CDR2 is YYNGEE. The CDR3 spells CASSAGLAGQGEQFF. In nucleotides, the CDR3 is TGTGCCAGCAGCGCTGGACTAGCGGGACAGGGGGAGCAGTTCTTC.